The present entry profiles one T cell receptor beta chain with its context. Its antigen is still unknown. The TEMRA cells underwent FACS enrichment, while the CD8+ and CD4+ T cells underwent negative isolation. These data originate in a study of CD8 T cells in Susac syndrome. Regarding the study as a whole: Four to six Susac-specific public clones appeared in CD8+ TEMRA repertoires, and fewer than 20 in total CD8+ repertoires.

RNA totalling about 0.45 to 1 ug underwent reverse transcription with random hexamers. Each CDR3 protein gets one entry after TCRdb re-called the immunoSEQ multiplex PCR reads with MiXCR. The profile shows around 150,000 distinct CDR3 sequences, roughly 94% of them singletons. The germline V gene encodes CDR1 SQVTM and CDR2 ANQGSEA. V was trimmed by 4 bases and J by 6 bases, leaving 13 bases between them. The CDR3 runs to 13 residues. The sequence came from a human donor with Susac syndrome. Sequencing input: CD8+ T cells from PBMCs. J is TRBJ2-1 and V is TRBV29-1, with D perhaps TRBD2 (7 bases). CDR3 loop: CSVVAGAGNEQFF. The CDR3 DNA reads as TGCAGCGTTGTCGCGGGGGCAGGCAATGAGCAGTTCTTC.